This entry lists 2 T cell receptor beta chains sequenced from one sample in a study of chemoradiotherapy in HPV16-positive cancers. Only in-frame clones appear in the TCRdb table, and some are missing; sequencing was by immunoSEQ multiplex PCR. The data show about 68,000 clones, 88% seen once. The sample in question was blood, obtained from a patient who underwent chemoradiotherapy. The receptor set was obtained from a human donor with HPV-associated anogenital cancer.

The gene calls are TRBV28 and TRBJ2-3; D unresolved. Germline V lookup: CDR1 MDHEN, CDR2 SYDVKM. The V and J ends lost 6 bases and 6 bases respectively, with 16 bases between them. The CDR3 runs 14 residues. CDR3: CASSPTSSRDTQYF. Written as DNA, the CDR3 is TGTGCCAGCAGCCCAACGTCTAGTCGGGATACGCAGTATTTT.

J is TRBJ1-5 and V is TRBV28, with 10 bases matching TRBD1. This CDR3 has 16 residues. The germline CDR1 and CDR2 sequences are MDHEN and SYDVKM. V lost 0 bases to trimming and J lost 3 bases; unmatched junction nucleotides: 2. Here the CDR3 DNA reads TGTGCCAGCAGTTTATGGGGACAGGGGTCCAATCAGCCCCAGCATTTT. It codes for CASSLWGQGSNQPQHF.